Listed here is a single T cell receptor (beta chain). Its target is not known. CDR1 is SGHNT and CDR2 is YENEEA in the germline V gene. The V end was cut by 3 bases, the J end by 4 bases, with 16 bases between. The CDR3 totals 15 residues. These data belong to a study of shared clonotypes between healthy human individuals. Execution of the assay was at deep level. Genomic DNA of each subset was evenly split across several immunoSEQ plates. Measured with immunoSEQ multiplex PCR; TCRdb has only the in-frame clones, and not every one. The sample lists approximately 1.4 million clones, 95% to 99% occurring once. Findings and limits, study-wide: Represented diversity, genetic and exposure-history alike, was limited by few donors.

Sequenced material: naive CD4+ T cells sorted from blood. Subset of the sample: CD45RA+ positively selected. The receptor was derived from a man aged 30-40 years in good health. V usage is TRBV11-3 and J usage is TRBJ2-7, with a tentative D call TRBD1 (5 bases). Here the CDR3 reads CASSFRLGESYEQYF. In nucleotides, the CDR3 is TGTGCCAGCAGCTTCCGCCTAGGGGAATCTTACGAGCAGTACTTC.